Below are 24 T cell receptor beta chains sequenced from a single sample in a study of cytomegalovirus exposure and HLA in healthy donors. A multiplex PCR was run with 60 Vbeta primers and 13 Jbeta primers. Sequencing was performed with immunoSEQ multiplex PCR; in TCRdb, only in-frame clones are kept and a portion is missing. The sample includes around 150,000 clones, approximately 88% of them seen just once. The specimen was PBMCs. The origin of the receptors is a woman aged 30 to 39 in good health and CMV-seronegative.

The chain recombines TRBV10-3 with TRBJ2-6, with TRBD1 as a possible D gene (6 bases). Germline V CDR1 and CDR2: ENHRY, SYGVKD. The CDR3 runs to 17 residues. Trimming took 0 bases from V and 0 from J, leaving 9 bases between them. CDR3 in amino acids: CAISESGRGSGANVLTF. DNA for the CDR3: TGTGCCATCAGTGAGTCGGGCAGGGGCTCTGGGGCCAACGTCCTGACTTTC.

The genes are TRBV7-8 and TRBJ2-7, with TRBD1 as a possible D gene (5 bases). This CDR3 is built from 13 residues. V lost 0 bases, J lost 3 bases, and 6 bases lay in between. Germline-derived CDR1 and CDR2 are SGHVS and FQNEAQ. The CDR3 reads CASSLARDYEQYF. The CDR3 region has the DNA TGTGCCAGCAGCTTAGCCAGGGACTACGAGCAGTACTTC.

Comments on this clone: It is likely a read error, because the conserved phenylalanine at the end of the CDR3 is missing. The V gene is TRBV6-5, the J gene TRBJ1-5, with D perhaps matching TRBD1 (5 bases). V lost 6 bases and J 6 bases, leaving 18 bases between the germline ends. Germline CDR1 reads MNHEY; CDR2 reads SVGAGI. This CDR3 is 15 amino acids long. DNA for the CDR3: TGTGCCAGCAGACCCCGGACATTATCAAGTCAGCCCCAGCATTCT. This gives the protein CASRPRTLSSQPQHS.

In DNA, the CDR3 is TGTGCCAGTAGCGGCCCACTTCGAGGGGAAAAACTGTTTTTT. It encodes CASSGPLRGEKLFF. The chain combines TRBV19 with TRBJ1-4; D is uncertain. The CDR3 spans 14 residues. The V gene's germline CDR1 is LNHDA and CDR2 SQIVND (reference sequence). V was shortened by 6 bases and J by 8 bases, with 16 bases between the two germline ends.

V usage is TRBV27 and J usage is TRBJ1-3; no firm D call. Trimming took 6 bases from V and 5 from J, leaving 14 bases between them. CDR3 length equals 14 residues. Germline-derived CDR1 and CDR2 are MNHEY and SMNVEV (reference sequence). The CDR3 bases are TGTGCCAGCAGCGACGACGGCGGCCGAAACACCATATATTTT. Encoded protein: CASSDDGGRNTIYF.

For the CDR3, the DNA is TGTGCCAGCAGTTCCCAAGGACGGGGGGCTAACTATGGCTACACCTTC. Translating it yields CASSSQGRGANYGYTF. The rearrangement joins TRBV27 to TRBJ1-2; D may be TRBD1 (5 bases). The CDR3 runs 16 residues. From germline, CDR1 is MNHEY and CDR2 SMNVEV (reference sequence). V lost 4 bases and J lost 0, with 15 bases in between.

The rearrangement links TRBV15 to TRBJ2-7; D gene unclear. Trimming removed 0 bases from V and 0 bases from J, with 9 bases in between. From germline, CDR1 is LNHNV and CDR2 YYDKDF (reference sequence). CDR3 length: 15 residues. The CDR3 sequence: CATSRDLENSYEQYF. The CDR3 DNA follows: TGTGCCACCAGCAGAGATCTGGAGAACTCCTACGAGCAGTACTTC.

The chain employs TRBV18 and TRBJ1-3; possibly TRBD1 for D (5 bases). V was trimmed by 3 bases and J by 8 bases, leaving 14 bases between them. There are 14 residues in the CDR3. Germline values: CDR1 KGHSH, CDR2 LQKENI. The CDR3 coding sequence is TGTGCCAGCTCACCGCCGACAGCCTATCACACCATATATTTT. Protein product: CASSPPTAYHTIYF.

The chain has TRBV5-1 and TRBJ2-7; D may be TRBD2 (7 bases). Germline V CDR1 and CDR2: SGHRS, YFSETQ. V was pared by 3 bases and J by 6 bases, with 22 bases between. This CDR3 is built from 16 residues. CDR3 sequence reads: CASSSSGGQTVGEQYF. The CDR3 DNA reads TGCGCCAGCAGCTCATCGGGGGGACAAACAGTGGGCGAGCAGTACTTC.

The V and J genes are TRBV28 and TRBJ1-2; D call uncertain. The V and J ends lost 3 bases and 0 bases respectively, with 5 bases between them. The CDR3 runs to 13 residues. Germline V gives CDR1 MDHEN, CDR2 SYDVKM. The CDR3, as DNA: TGTGCCAGCAGTTTCGACACTAACTATGGCTACACCTTC. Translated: CASSFDTNYGYTF.

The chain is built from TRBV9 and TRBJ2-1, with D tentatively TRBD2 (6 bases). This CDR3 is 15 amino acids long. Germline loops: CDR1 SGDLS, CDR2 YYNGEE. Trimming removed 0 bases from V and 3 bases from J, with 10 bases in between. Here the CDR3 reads CASSVEGEDYNEQFF. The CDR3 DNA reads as TGTGCCAGCAGCGTAGAAGGGGAGGACTACAATGAGCAGTTCTTC.

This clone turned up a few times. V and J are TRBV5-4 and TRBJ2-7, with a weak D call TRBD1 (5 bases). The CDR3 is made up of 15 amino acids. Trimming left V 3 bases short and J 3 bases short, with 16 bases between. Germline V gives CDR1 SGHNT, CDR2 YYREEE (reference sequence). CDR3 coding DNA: TGTGCCAGCAGCTGGGGTCCGGAAGGGGTCTACGAGCAGTACTTC. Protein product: CASSWGPEGVYEQYF. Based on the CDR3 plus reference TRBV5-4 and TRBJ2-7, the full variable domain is ETGVTQSPTHLIKTRGQQVTLRCSSQSGHNTVSWYQQALGQGPQFIFQYYREEENGRGNFPPRFSGLQFPNYSSELNVNALELDDSALYLCASSWGPEGVYEQYFGPGTRLTVT.

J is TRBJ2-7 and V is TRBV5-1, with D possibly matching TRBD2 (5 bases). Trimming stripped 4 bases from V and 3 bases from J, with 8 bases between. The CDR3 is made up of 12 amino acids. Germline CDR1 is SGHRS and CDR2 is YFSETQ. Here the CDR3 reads CASSEGNYEQYF. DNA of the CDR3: TGCGCCAGCAGCGAGGGTAACTACGAGCAGTACTTC.

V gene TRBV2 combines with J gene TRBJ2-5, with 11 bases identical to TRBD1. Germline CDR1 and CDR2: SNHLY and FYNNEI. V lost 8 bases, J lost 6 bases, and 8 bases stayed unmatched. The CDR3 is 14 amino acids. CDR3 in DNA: TGTGCCAGCCTATGGGACAGGGGGTATCAGACCCAGTACTTC. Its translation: CASLWDRGYQTQYF. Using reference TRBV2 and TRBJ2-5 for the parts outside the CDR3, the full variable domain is EPEVTQTPSHQVTQMGQEVILRCVPISNHLYFYWYRQILGQKVEFLVSFYNNEISEKSEIFDDQFSVERPDGSNFTLKIRSTKLEDSAMYFCASLWDRGYQTQYFGPGTRLLVL.

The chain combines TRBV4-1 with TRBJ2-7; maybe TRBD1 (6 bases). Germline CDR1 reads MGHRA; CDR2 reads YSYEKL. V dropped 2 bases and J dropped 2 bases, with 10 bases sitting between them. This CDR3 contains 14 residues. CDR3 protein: CASSQLGAPYEQYF. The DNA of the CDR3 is TGCGCCAGCAGCCAATTGGGGGCTCCCTACGAGCAGTACTTC.

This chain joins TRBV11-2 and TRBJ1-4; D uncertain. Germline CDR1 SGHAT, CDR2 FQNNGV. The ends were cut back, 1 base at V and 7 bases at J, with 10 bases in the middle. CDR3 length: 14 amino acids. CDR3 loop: CASSLGQVGEKLFF. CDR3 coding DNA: TGTGCCAGCAGCTTAGGGCAGGTCGGTGAAAAACTGTTTTTT.

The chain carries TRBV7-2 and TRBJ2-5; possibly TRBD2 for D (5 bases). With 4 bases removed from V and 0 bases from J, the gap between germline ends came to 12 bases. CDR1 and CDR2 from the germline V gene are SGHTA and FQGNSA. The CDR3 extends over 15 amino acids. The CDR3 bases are TGTGCCAGCAGCTCCCAGGCGAGGGACCAAGAGACCCAGTACTTC. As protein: CASSSQARDQETQYF.

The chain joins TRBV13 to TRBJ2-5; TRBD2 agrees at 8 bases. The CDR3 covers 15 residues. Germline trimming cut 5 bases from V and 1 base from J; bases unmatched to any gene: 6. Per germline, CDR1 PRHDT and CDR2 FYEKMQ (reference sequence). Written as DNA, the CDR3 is TGTGCCAGCAGCCCCCAGGCGGGAGGCCAAGAGACCCAGTACTTC. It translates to CASSPQAGGQETQYF.

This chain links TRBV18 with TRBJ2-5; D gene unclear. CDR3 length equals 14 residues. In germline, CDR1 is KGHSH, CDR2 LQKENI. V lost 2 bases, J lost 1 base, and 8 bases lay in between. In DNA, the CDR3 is TGTGCCAGCTCACCAAACAACATCCAAGAGACCCAGTACTTC. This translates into CASSPNNIQETQYF.

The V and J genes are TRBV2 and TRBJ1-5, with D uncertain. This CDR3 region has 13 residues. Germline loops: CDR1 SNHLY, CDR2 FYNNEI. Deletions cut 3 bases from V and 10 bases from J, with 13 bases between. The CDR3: CASSESLGGPQHF. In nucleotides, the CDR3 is TGTGCCAGCAGTGAGAGCCTGGGAGGTCCCCAGCATTTT.

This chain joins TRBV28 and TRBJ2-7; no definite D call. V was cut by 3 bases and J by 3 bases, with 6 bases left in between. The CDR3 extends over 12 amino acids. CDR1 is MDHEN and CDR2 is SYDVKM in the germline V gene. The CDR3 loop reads CASSFSSYEQYF. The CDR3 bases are TGTGCCAGCAGTTTTTCCAGCTACGAGCAGTACTTC.

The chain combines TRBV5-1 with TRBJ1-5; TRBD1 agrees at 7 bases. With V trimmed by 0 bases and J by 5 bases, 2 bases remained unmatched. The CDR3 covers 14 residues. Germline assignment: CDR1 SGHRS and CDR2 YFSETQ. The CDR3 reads CASSLDRGDQPQHF. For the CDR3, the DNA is TGCGCCAGCAGCTTGGACAGGGGAGATCAGCCCCAGCATTTT. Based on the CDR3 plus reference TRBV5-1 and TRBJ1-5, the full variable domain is KAGVTQTPRYLIKTRGQQVTLSCSPISGHRSVSWYQQTPGQGLQFLFEYFSETQRNKGNFPGRFSGRQFSNSRSEMNVSTLELGDSALYLCASSLDRGDQPQHFGDGTRLSIL.

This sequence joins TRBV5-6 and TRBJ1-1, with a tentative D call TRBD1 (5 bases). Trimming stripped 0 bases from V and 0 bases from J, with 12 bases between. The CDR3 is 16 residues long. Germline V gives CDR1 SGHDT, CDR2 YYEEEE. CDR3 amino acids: CASSLGWTSMNTEAFF. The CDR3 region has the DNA TGTGCCAGCAGCTTGGGGTGGACAAGCATGAACACTGAAGCTTTCTTT.

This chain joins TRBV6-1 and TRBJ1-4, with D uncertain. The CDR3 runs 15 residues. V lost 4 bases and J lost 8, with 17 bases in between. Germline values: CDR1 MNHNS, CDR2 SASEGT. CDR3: CASSGAAGRFEKLFF. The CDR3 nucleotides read TGTGCCAGCAGTGGAGCAGCTGGGCGTTTCGAAAAACTGTTTTTT.